These T cell receptor beta chains were read from a single sample in a study of T-cell memory formation after mild COVID-19. From the 5' RACE reads, TCRdb called clonotypes with MiXCR, one entry per CDR3 protein. The repertoire holds 140,000 to 150,000 distinct CDR3 sequences, with about 25% as singletons. Sequences were obtained from PBMCs or a T cell subset sorted from them (not recorded which). The source is an adult woman who had mild COVID-19 (a few samples of this study predate the infection). Cell type and time point are not known. The CDR3 runs from the conserved cysteine through the conserved F or W. The listing skips clone size in some rows; elsewhere it reads once, few, many or a size class.

CDR3: CASSTPRVSAGNTIYF
V: TRBV7-9
size: .
J: TRBJ1-3

CDR3: CASSFGGETQYF
V: TRBV12-3/TRBV12-4
size: .
J: TRBJ2-5

CDR3: CASSYTVGYEQYF
V: TRBV27
size: few
J: TRBJ2-7

CDR3: CASSWTSNEQFF
V: TRBV11-1
size: few
J: TRBJ2-1

CDR3: CASSLGLENEQFF
V: TRBV7-9
size: many
J: TRBJ2-1

CDR3: CSARGLAEQYF
V: TRBV20-1
size: .
J: TRBJ2-7

CDR3: CASSRPGDTQYF
V: TRBV27
size: .
J: TRBJ2-3

CDR3: CASSFPPAGRDGPYEQYF
V: TRBV6-2/TRBV6-3
size: few
J: TRBJ2-7

CDR3: CASSLGGSGNEQFF
V: TRBV27
size: few
J: TRBJ2-1

CDR3: CASSRSGTEAFF
V: TRBV12-3/TRBV12-4
size: few
J: TRBJ1-1

CDR3: CASSDQGQPNQPQHF
V: TRBV6-2/TRBV6-3
size: .
J: TRBJ1-5

CDR3: CASPRDRGVGNYGYTF
V: TRBV7-2
size: .
J: TRBJ1-2

CDR3: CASRPSSGQGIDEQFF
V: TRBV7-8
size: few
J: TRBJ2-1

CDR3: CSAAAGTGPSYEQYF
V: TRBV20-1
size: .
J: TRBJ2-7

CDR3: CSARDPGGPTYEQYF
V: TRBV20-1
size: .
J: TRBJ2-7

CDR3: CASSFSQGGNEQFF
V: TRBV7-9
size: .
J: TRBJ2-1

CDR3: CASSLDGTGGTEAFF
V: TRBV11-2
size: few
J: TRBJ1-1

CDR3: CASSEGQGPDTQYF
V: TRBV5-1
size: .
J: TRBJ2-3

CDR3: CASSSSWAVSNYNEQFF
V: TRBV11-2
size: .
J: TRBJ2-1

CDR3: CASSLQGRNEQFF
V: TRBV7-9
size: .
J: TRBJ2-1

CDR3: CATGTGREAFF
V: TRBV27
size: few
J: TRBJ1-1

CDR3: CASSGLNTEAFF
V: TRBV12-3/TRBV12-4
size: .
J: TRBJ1-1

CDR3: CATGQGPRDTQYF
V: TRBV24-1
size: .
J: TRBJ2-3

CDR3: CASSLAGGAEKLFF
V: TRBV7-2
size: .
J: TRBJ1-4

CDR3: CASSSPDRDHYEQYF
V: TRBV5-1
size: few
J: TRBJ2-7

CDR3: CATSSRTGGNQPQHF
V: TRBV15
size: few
J: TRBJ1-5

CDR3: CASSYTDGTSGRNEQFF
V: TRBV6-2/TRBV6-3
size: .
J: TRBJ2-1

CDR3: CASSLSTGFIYEQYF
V: TRBV27
size: .
J: TRBJ2-7

CDR3: CAGGEAALNEQFF
V: TRBV7-9
size: few
J: TRBJ2-1

CDR3: CASSITGGGVNTEAFF
V: TRBV7-9
size: .
J: TRBJ1-1

CDR3: CASSLGQLEAFF
V: TRBV11-3
size: few
J: TRBJ1-1

CDR3: CASSQDRTGYTEAFF
V: TRBV4-3
size: few
J: TRBJ1-1

CDR3: CASAPDEENEQFF
V: TRBV19
size: .
J: TRBJ2-1

CDR3: CASRGEGTETQYF
V: TRBV5-1
size: .
J: TRBJ2-5

CDR3: CAWSIGLGVNEQFF
V: TRBV30
size: few
J: TRBJ2-1

CDR3: CASRSRQGSSPLHF
V: TRBV6-5
size: .
J: TRBJ1-6

CDR3: CSVEEVAQGEDNEQFF
V: TRBV29-1
size: .
J: TRBJ2-1

CDR3: CASSLTGAYTDTQYF
V: TRBV7-3
size: few
J: TRBJ2-3

CDR3: CSVPQPGLDTEAFF
V: TRBV20-1
size: .
J: TRBJ1-1

CDR3: CASSFIGQPQHF
V: TRBV12-3/TRBV12-4
size: few
J: TRBJ1-5

CDR3: CASSFNGGTQYF
V: TRBV11-2
size: few
J: TRBJ2-5

CDR3: CASSARRRDGNTEAFF
V: TRBV9
size: .
J: TRBJ1-1

CDR3: CASSYQTSGPRYNEQFF
V: TRBV6-5
size: .
J: TRBJ2-1

CDR3: CASSGVKSSYEQYF
V: TRBV2
size: few
J: TRBJ2-7

CDR3: CASSYPRLQGGGAKNIQYF
V: TRBV21-1
size: .
J: TRBJ2-4

CDR3: CASSFGGRGHYEQYF
V: TRBV27
size: few
J: TRBJ2-7

CDR3: CASTTAGQGYTGELFF
V: TRBV12-3/TRBV12-4
size: few
J: TRBJ2-2

CDR3: CASSRDGTGELFF
V: TRBV4-1
size: .
J: TRBJ2-2

CDR3: CASTPRQGSSYEQYF
V: TRBV11-2
size: .
J: TRBJ2-7

CDR3: CASRSSGTNPYEQYF
V: TRBV5-5
size: few
J: TRBJ2-7

CDR3: CASSIGTGVRYEQYF
V: TRBV6-6
size: few
J: TRBJ2-7

CDR3: CASSPGKNQPQHF
V: TRBV7-9
size: .
J: TRBJ1-5

CDR3: CASSQEEGDEQFF
V: TRBV4-1
size: .
J: TRBJ2-1

CDR3: CSVEGMTGQYF
V: TRBV29-1
size: few
J: TRBJ2-7

CDR3: CSVQGPAGFYYEQYF
V: TRBV29-1
size: .
J: TRBJ2-7

CDR3: CASSQDGYYIEQYF
V: TRBV5-1
size: .
J: TRBJ2-7

CDR3: CASSLGGSGSQYF
V: TRBV7-9
size: .
J: TRBJ2-5

CDR3: CASSGIGRTSSYEQYF
V: TRBV19
size: .
J: TRBJ2-7

CDR3: CASPRGAKTQYF
V: TRBV21-1
size: few
J: TRBJ2-5